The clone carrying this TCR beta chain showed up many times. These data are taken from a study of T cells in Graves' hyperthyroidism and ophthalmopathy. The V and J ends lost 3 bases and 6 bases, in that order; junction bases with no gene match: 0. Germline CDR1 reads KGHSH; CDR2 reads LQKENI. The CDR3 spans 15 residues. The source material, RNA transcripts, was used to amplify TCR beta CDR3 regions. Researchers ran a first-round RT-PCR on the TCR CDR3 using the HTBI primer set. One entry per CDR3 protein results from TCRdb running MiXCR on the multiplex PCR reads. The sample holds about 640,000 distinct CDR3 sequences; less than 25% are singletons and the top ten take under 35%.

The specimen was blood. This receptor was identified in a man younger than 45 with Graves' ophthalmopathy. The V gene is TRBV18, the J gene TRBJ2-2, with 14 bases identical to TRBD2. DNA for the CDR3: TGTGCCAGCTCACCGGGACTAGCGGGAGCCGGGGAGCTGTTTTTT. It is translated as CASSPGLAGAGELFF.